This TCR beta chain was identified during a study of blood T cell repertoires in COVID-19. The V gene lost 4 bases and the J gene lost 1 base, with 10 bases spanning the gap. CDR3 length equals 14 residues. From germline, CDR1 is SNHLY and CDR2 FYNNEI. Here immunoSEQ multiplex PCR was the method, and the copy in TCRdb shows in-frame clones only, minus some. This sample has approximately 170,000 clones, with about 87% found just once. The chain joins TRBV2 to TRBJ2-5; possible D gene TRBD1, 6 bases. The receptor's source is a woman of 80 years or more with COVID-19, enrolled during active disease. Input material: peripheral blood. The CDR3 protein is CASSVDRSQETQYF. The CDR3 DNA sequence: TGTGCCAGCAGTGTTGACAGGAGCCAAGAGACCCAGTACTTC.